The 30 T cell receptor beta chains below come from one sample, sequenced in a study of shared clonotypes between healthy human individuals. The assay was immunoSEQ multiplex PCR, and TCRdb's table has in-frame clones only and misses some. Of approximately 840,000 clones in the sample, roughly 96% were seen once. As defined, naive CD8 cells were CD45RO-negative and positively selected for CCR7, with terminally differentiated effector memory CD45RA+ cells excluded. The sample comprised naive CD8+ T cells sorted from blood. The receptor source for this set is a young man in good health.

The chain recombines TRBV13 with TRBJ2-1, with D tentatively TRBD1 (5 bases). Trimming removed 5 bases from V and 4 bases from J, with 15 bases in between. Germline V gene lookup returns CDR1 PRHDT and CDR2 FYEKMQ (reference sequence). The length of the CDR3 is 15 residues. CDR3 in DNA: TGTGCCAGCAGCCGTGGGCAGGGCGGATACAATGAGCAGTTCTTC. This codes for CASSRGQGGYNEQFF.

This clone was picked up one time. The chain couples TRBV7-9 to TRBJ2-2; D is ambiguous. V was shortened by 5 bases and J by 1 base, with 14 bases between the two germline ends. The V gene's germline CDR1 is SEHNR and CDR2 FQNEAQ (reference sequence). CDR3 length equals 16 residues. CDR3 amino acids: CASSPRPRQNTGELFF. DNA of the CDR3: TGTGCCAGCAGCCCCCGCCCCCGACAGAACACCGGGGAGCTGTTTTTT.

This clone has just one count. Other DNA sequences within the sample encode an identical CDR3. The CDR3 nucleotides read TGTGCCAGCAGTGTTTCTTACGAGCAGTACTTC. This encodes CASSVSYEQYF. The chain uses TRBV2 and TRBJ2-7; D gene ambiguous. There are 11 residues in the CDR3. Per germline, CDR1 SNHLY and CDR2 FYNNEI. V was cut by 4 bases and J by 4 bases, with 5 bases left in between.

Concerning this clone: This same CDR3 is encoded by further DNA sequences in the sample. The V gene is TRBV27, the J gene TRBJ2-1, with no clear D. V lost 3 bases to trimming and J lost 6 bases, with 6 bases between them. The CDR3 is 12 amino acids. Germline CDR1 and CDR2: MNHEY and SMNVEV (reference sequence). CDR3 loop: CASSFLGNEQFF. The DNA for the CDR3 is TGTGCCAGCAGTTTTTTAGGCAATGAGCAGTTCTTC.

The chain links TRBV4-1 to TRBJ2-7; D could derive from TRBD1 or TRBD2 (5 bases each). Trimming took 4 bases from V and 5 from J, leaving 12 bases between them. This CDR3 comprises 13 residues. Germline assignment: CDR1 MGHRA and CDR2 YSYEKL. CDR3 region: CASSPSGRDEQYF. The CDR3 DNA follows: TGCGCCAGCAGCCCTTCGGGGCGCGACGAGCAGTACTTC.

The rearrangement joins TRBV19 to TRBJ2-1; 8 positions agree with TRBD2. This CDR3 contains 13 residues. V shed 9 bases and J 8 bases; nucleotides not matched to a gene: 9. The V gene's germline CDR1 is LNHDA and CDR2 SQIVND (reference sequence). The CDR3 DNA reads TGTGCCAGCGGGGTGGCGGGGGGCGATGAGCAGTTCTTC. Translated: CASGVAGGDEQFF.

This chain uses TRBV6-5 with TRBJ2-7, with a tentative D call TRBD1 (6 bases). Germline CDR1 and CDR2: MNHEY and SVGAGI. The length of the CDR3 is 12 residues. Trimming took 11 bases from V and 3 from J, leaving 14 bases between them. In nucleotides, the CDR3 is TGTGCCGGGACATTCGGATACTACGAGCAGTACTTC. Amino acids: CAGTFGYYEQYF.

Notes on this clone: The identical CDR3 is also encoded by other nucleotide sequences in the sample. The genes are TRBV9 and TRBJ2-1; possibly TRBD2 for D (7 bases). CDR1 SGDLS and CDR2 YYNGEE come from the germline V gene. This CDR3 contains 15 residues. Between the trimmed V and J ends, which lost 0 bases and 2 bases, there was a span of 9 bases. CDR3 DNA sequence: TGTGCCAGCAGCGTAGGCGGGGGCGCCTACAATGAGCAGTTCTTC. This encodes CASSVGGGAYNEQFF.

V gene TRBV9 combines with J gene TRBJ1-5; no firm D call. The germline V gene has CDR1 SGDLS and CDR2 YYNGEE. Trimming stripped 3 bases from V and 0 bases from J, with 7 bases between. The CDR3 is made up of 14 amino acids. The CDR3 loop is CASSGFGSNQPQHF. CDR3 bases: TGTGCCAGCAGCGGGTTCGGTAGCAATCAGCCCCAGCATTTT.

This chain uses TRBV10-3 with TRBJ2-1, with 8 bases fitting TRBD2. This CDR3 is built from 14 residues. In germline, CDR1 is ENHRY, CDR2 SYGVKD. With V trimmed by 6 bases and J by 2 bases, 3 bases remained unmatched. CDR3 nucleotide sequence: TGTGCCATCAGCGAGACTAGCGCCTACAATGAGCAGTTCTTC. Protein: CAISETSAYNEQFF.

The rearrangement uses TRBV4-3 and TRBJ2-7; possible D gene TRBD1, 6 bases. The CDR3 sequence is 14 residues long. CDR1 LGHNA and CDR2 YSLEER come from the germline V gene. V lost 1 base and J lost 4, with 11 bases in between. CDR3 nucleotides: TGCGCCAGCAGCCAAGGGACAGCCGAATACGAGCAGTACTTC. Protein product: CASSQGTAEYEQYF.

This chain links TRBV7-9 with TRBJ2-7, with TRBD1 identical over 7 bases. Losses at the gene ends were 5 bases for V and 3 bases for J; bases not matched to a gene: 10. Germline lookup yields CDR1 SEHNR and CDR2 FQNEAQ (reference sequence). The CDR3 has 15 residues. In nucleotides, the CDR3 is TGTGCCAGCAGCGAGAGACAGGGTCCCTACTACGAGCAGTACTTC. It translates to CASSERQGPYYEQYF.

The chain carries TRBV25-1 and TRBJ2-1; 8 bases are shared with TRBD2. CDR3 length equals 15 residues. Germline CDR1 MGHDK, CDR2 SYGVNS. The junction had 7 bases not matched to a gene; V was cut back by 4 bases and J by 5 bases. CDR3 sequence (DNA): TGTGCCAGCAGTGGGAAGCTAGCGGGCAACAATGAGCAGTTCTTC. This gives the protein CASSGKLAGNNEQFF.

This clone was seen a single time. The genes are TRBV13 and TRBJ2-5, with 16 nucleotides matching TRBD2. V gave up 5 bases and J gave up 0 bases; unmatched junction bases: 24. The CDR3 totals 24 residues. CDR1 PRHDT and CDR2 FYEKMQ come from the germline V gene (reference sequence). The CDR3 bases are TGTGCCAGCAGCGGTTGGGGGCCCGGGACTAGCGGGAGGGCCAGTAGTAGGCACCAAGAGACCCAGTACTTC. It is translated as CASSGWGPGTSGRASSRHQETQYF.

The chain links TRBV7-9 to TRBJ2-1; 7 bases agree with TRBD2. Germline-derived CDR1 and CDR2 are SEHNR and FQNEAQ (reference sequence). The trim removed 5 bases at V and 5 bases at J, leaving 12 bases unmatched. The CDR3 has 16 residues. DNA for the CDR3: TGTGCCAGCAGCACGCCGTGGCTAGCGGAAAACAATGAGCAGTTCTTC. Translated, it gives CASSTPWLAENNEQFF.

Concerning this clone: One junction end does not reproduce the germline sequence, and a read error may be involved. V is TRBV9 and J is TRBJ2-7; 7 bases agree with TRBD1. The CDR3 totals 12 residues. Germline V lookup: CDR1 SGDLS, CDR2 YYNGEE. CDR3 sequence reads: CASKRPRQGQGF. The CDR3, as DNA: TGTGCCAGCAAGAGACCTAGACAGGGTCAGGGCTTC.

The V call is TRBV7-9, the J call TRBJ2-7, with 8 bases lining up with TRBD2. Germline CDR1 and CDR2: SEHNR and FQNEAQ (reference sequence). J lost 2 bases, V lost 6 bases, and 12 bases had no gene match. CDR3 length: 16 amino acids. This CDR3 reads CASSAPTSEPPYEQYF. The CDR3 region has the DNA TGTGCCAGCAGTGCTCCGACTAGCGAGCCCCCCTACGAGCAGTACTTC.

CDR3 sequence reads: CASSESGRAYEQYF. The CDR3 bases are TGCGCCAGCAGTGAGTCGGGGAGGGCCTACGAGCAGTACTTC. The rearrangement uses TRBV10-1 and TRBJ2-7, with 7 bases matching TRBD2. The V segment lost 0 bases and the J segment 2 bases; nucleotides outside the gene matches: 1. Germline CDR1 is WNHNN and CDR2 is SYGVQD (reference sequence). The CDR3 runs to 14 residues.

V usage is TRBV10-3 and J usage is TRBJ1-1; 7 nucleotides match TRBD1. V was pared by 6 bases and J by 3 bases, with 4 bases of the junction left unmatched. The CDR3 runs to 13 residues. Germline lookup yields CDR1 ENHRY and CDR2 SYGVKD. Here the CDR3 reads CAISGQDDTEAFF. DNA for the CDR3: TGTGCCATCAGCGGACAGGATGACACTGAAGCTTTCTTT.

J is TRBJ1-2 and V is TRBV7-2; 7 bases are shared with TRBD1. Germline lookup yields CDR1 SGHTA and CDR2 FQGNSA. With 5 bases clipped from V and 4 bases from J, the junction kept 4 bases outside the gene matches. This CDR3 is 13 amino acids long. CDR3 region: CASSIDRAYGYTF. DNA for the CDR3: TGTGCCAGCAGCATAGACAGGGCCTATGGCTACACCTTC.

V is TRBV27 and J is TRBJ2-3, with D unclear. Trimming took off 3 bases at V and 3 bases at J, with 10 bases between the two ends. This CDR3 is 14 amino acids long. Germline CDR1 reads MNHEY; CDR2 reads SMNVEV (reference sequence). In DNA form, the CDR3 reads TGTGCCAGCAGTTTTCAGGATGCAACAGATACGCAGTATTTT. Amino acids: CASSFQDATDTQYF.

The chain is built from TRBV5-1 and TRBJ2-5; 9 bases match TRBD2. Germline V gene lookup returns CDR1 SGHRS and CDR2 YFSETQ. V shed 0 bases and J 4 bases; nucleotides not matched to a gene: 7. The CDR3 is made up of 16 amino acids. CDR3 coding DNA: TGCGCCAGCAGCTTGGCAGTAGCGGGAGAGACAGAGACCCAGTACTTC. Its translation is CASSLAVAGETETQYF.

The chain recombines TRBV7-6 with TRBJ1-2; D remains unclear. The CDR3 sequence is 16 residues long. V lost 4 bases, J lost 4 bases, and 19 bases lay in between. Germline CDR1 and CDR2: SGHVS and FNYEAQ. The CDR3 loop reads CASSSGNSRKTYGYTF. CDR3 nucleotides: TGTGCCAGCAGCTCTGGAAATTCTCGAAAGACCTATGGCTACACCTTC.

V gene TRBV6-1 combines with J gene TRBJ2-3, with D perhaps being TRBD1 or TRBD2 (5 bases each). The CDR3 has 14 amino acids. Germline V CDR1 and CDR2: MNHNS, SASEGT. The ends were cut back, 1 base at V and 6 bases at J, with 11 bases in the middle. The CDR3 loop is CASSEGWGSDTQYF. The CDR3 region has the DNA TGTGCCAGCAGTGAAGGGTGGGGGTCGGATACGCAGTATTTT.

The CDR3 coding sequence is TGTGCCAGTCAGGGACAGGGGGAAAATGAGCAGTTCTTC. Translated, it gives CASQGQGENEQFF. The rearrangement links TRBV6-5 to TRBJ2-1, with TRBD1 matching 11 bases. The V and J ends lost 9 bases and 7 bases, in that order; junction bases with no gene match: 5. Germline V lookup: CDR1 MNHEY, CDR2 SVGAGI. This CDR3 comprises 13 residues.

The chain links TRBV19 to TRBJ2-3; 8 bases align to TRBD1. The CDR3 is 14 amino acids. Germline values: CDR1 LNHDA, CDR2 SQIVND (reference sequence). Trimming at V came to 5 bases and at J to 1 base, leaving 2 bases not matched to a gene. CDR3 DNA sequence: TGTGCCAGTAGTTTGACAGGGGGCACAGATACGCAGTATTTT. Translating gives CASSLTGGTDTQYF.

V gene TRBV29-1 combines with J gene TRBJ2-1; the match to TRBD2 covers 12 bases. Unmatched junction bases numbered 2, after V lost 7 bases and J lost 4 bases. Per germline, CDR1 SQVTM and CDR2 ANQGSEA. The CDR3 runs 13 residues. CDR3 amino acids: CSGLAGEYNEQFF. CDR3 DNA sequence: TGCAGCGGACTAGCGGGAGAATACAATGAGCAGTTCTTC.

The rearrangement uses TRBV27 and TRBJ2-3; D not resolved. The CDR3 loop spans 16 amino acids. V was shortened by 1 base and J by 1 base, with 12 bases between the two germline ends. Looked up from germline, CDR1 is MNHEY and CDR2 is SMNVEV (reference sequence). The CDR3 region is CASSLLQTGGTDTQYF. The CDR3 bases are TGTGCCAGCAGTTTATTACAAACGGGTGGCACAGATACGCAGTATTTT.

As concerns this clone: Other DNA sequences from this sample encode an identical CDR3 as well. The chain employs TRBV6-5 and TRBJ2-1; D perhaps matches TRBD1 (5 bases). This CDR3 is built from 13 residues. Trimming stripped 0 bases from V and 7 bases from J, with 7 bases between. Germline V gene sequence: CDR1 MNHEY, CDR2 SVGAGI. CDR3 in DNA: TGTGCCAGCAGTTACTCGAAGGGGAATGAGCAGTTCTTC. Protein sequence: CASSYSKGNEQFF.

The chain has TRBV4-1 and TRBJ1-1; tentatively, D is TRBD1 (6 bases). The CDR3 runs to 14 residues. V lost 2 bases and J 0 bases, leaving 7 bases between the germline ends. Per germline, CDR1 MGHRA and CDR2 YSYEKL. CDR3 coding DNA: TGCGCCAGCAGCCAACAGGGGATGAACACTGAAGCTTTCTTT. Translating it yields CASSQQGMNTEAFF.